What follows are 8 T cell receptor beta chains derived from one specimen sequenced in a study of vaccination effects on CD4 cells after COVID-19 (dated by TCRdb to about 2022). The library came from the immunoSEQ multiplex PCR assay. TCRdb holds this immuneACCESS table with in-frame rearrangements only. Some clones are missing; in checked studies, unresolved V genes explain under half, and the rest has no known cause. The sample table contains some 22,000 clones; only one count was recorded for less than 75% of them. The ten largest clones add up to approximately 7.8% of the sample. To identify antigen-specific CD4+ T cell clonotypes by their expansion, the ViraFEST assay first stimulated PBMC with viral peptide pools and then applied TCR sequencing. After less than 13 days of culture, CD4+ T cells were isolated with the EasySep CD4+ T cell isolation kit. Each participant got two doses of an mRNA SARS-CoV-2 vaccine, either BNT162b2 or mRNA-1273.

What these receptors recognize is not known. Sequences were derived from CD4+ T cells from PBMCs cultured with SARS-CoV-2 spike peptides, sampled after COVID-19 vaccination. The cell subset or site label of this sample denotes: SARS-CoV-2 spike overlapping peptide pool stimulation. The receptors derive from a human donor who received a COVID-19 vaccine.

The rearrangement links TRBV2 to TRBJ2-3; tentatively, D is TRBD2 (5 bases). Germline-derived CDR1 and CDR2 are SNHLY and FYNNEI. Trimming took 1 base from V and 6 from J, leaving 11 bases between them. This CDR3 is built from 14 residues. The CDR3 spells CASSEEVGSDTQYF. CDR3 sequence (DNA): TGTGCCAGCAGTGAAGAGGTTGGGAGCGATACGCAGTATTTT.

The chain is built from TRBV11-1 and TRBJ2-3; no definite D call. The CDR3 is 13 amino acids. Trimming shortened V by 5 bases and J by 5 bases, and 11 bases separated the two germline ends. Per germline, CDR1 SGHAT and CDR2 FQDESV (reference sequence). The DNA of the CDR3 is TGTGCCAGCAGCCCGTATTTGCGAGATACGCAGTATTTT. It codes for CASSPYLRDTQYF.

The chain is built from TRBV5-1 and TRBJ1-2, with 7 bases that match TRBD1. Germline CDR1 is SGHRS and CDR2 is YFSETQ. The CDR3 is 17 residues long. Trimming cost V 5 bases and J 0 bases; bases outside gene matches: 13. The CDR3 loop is CASRIVNRGPPNYGYTF. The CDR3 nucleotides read TGCGCCAGCAGAATCGTAAACAGGGGCCCCCCTAACTATGGCTACACCTTC.

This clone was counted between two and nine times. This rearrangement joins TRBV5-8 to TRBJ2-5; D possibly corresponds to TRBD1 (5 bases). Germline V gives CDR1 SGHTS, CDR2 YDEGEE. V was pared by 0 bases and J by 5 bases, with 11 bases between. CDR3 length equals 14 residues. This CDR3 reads CASSLGQFGETQYF. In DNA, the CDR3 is TGTGCCAGCAGCTTGGGACAGTTCGGGGAGACCCAGTACTTC.

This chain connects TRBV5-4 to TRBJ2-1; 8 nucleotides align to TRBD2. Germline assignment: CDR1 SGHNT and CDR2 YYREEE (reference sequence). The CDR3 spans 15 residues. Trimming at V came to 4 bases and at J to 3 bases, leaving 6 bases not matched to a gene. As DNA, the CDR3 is TGTGCCAGCAGCCCTACTACTAGCGGCTACAATGAGCAGTTCTTC. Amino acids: CASSPTTSGYNEQFF.

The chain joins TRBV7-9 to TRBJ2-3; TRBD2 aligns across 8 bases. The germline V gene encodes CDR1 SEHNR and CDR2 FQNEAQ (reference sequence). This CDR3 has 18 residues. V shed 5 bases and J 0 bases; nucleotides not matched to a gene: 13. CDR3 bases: TGTGCCAGCAGCCCTAAACTAGCGGTAGACCCTAGCACAGATACGCAGTATTTT. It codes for CASSPKLAVDPSTDTQYF.

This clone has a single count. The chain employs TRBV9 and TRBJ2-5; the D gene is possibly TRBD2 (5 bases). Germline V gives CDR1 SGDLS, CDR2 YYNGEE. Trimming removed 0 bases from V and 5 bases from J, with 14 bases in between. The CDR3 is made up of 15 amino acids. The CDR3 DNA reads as TGTGCCAGCAGCGTAGTTGGGAGTGTGGATGAGACCCAGTACTTC. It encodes CASSVVGSVDETQYF.

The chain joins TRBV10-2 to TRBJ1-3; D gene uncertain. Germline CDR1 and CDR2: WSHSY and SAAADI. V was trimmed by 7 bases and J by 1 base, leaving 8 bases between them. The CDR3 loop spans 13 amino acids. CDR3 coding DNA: TGCGCCAGCAAATTGGGGTCTGGAAACACCATATATTTT. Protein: CASKLGSGNTIYF.